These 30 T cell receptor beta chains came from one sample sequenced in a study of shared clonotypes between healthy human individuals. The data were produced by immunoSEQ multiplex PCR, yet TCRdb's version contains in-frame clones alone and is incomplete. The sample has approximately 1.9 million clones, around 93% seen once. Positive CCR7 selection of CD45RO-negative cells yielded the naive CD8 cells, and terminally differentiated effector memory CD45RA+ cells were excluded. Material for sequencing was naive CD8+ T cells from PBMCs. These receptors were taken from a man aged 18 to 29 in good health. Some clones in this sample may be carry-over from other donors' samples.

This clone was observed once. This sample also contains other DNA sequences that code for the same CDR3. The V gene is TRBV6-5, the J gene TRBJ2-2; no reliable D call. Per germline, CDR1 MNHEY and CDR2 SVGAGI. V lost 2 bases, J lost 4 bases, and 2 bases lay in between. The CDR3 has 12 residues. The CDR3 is CASSYTTGELFF. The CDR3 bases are TGTGCCAGCAGTTACACCACCGGGGAGCTGTTTTTT.

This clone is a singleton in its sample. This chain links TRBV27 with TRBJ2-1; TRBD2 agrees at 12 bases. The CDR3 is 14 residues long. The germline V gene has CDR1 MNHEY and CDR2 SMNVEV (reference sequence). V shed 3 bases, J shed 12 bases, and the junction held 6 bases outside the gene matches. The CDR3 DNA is TGTGCCAGCAGTTTTTTCCTAGCGGGAGGGCCGCAGTTCTTC. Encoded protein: CASSFFLAGGPQFF.

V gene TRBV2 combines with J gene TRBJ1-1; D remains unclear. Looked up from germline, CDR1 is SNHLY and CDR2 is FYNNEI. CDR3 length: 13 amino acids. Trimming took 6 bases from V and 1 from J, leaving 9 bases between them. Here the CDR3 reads CASRRRGNTEAFF. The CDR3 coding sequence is TGTGCCAGCAGGCGGCGCGGGAACACTGAAGCTTTCTTT. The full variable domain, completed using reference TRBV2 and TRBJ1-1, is EPEVTQTPSHQVTQMGQEVILRCVPISNHLYFYWYRQILGQKVEFLVSFYNNEISEKSEIFDDQFSVERPDGSNFTLKIRSTKLEDSAMYFCASRRRGNTEAFFGQGTRLTVV.

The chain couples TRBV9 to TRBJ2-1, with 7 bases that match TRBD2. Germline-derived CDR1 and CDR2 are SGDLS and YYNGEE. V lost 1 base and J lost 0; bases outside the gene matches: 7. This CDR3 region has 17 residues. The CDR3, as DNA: TGTGCCAGCAGCGTACCCTTAGCGGGCAGCTCCTACAATGAGCAGTTCTTC. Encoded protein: CASSVPLAGSSYNEQFF. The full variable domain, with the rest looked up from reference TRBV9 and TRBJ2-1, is DSGVTQTPKHLITATGQRVTLRCSPRSGDLSVYWYQQSLDQGLQFLIQYYNGEERAKGNILERFSAQQFPDLHSELNLSSLELGDSALYFCASSVPLAGSSYNEQFFGPGTRLTVL.

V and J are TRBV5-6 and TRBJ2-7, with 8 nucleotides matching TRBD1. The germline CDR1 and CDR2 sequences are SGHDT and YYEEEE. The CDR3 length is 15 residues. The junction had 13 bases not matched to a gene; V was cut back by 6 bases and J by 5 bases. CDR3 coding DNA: TGTGCCAGCAACTCACCCCGGACAGGGAGGCACGAGCAGTACTTC. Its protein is CASNSPRTGRHEQYF.

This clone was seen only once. The CDR3 DNA follows: TGTGCCAGCAGCGCAACCTCCGGGACAGCGAACACTGAAGCTTTCTTT. It is translated as CASSATSGTANTEAFF. The chain is built from TRBV9 and TRBJ1-1, with 7 bases fitting TRBD1. Per germline, CDR1 SGDLS and CDR2 YYNGEE. V shed 3 bases and J 1 base; nucleotides not matched to a gene: 9. The CDR3 length is 16 residues. The complete variable domain, with remaining parts taken from reference TRBV9 and TRBJ1-1, reads DSGVTQTPKHLITATGQRVTLRCSPRSGDLSVYWYQQSLDQGLQFLIQYYNGEERAKGNILERFSAQQFPDLHSELNLSSLELGDSALYFCASSATSGTANTEAFFGQGTRLTVV.

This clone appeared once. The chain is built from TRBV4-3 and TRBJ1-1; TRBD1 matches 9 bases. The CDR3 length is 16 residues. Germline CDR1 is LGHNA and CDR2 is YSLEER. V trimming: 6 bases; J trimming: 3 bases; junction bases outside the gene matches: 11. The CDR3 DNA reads TGCGCCAGCAGTCCGATGGACAGGGGCGAGGACACTGAAGCTTTCTTT. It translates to CASSPMDRGEDTEAFF.

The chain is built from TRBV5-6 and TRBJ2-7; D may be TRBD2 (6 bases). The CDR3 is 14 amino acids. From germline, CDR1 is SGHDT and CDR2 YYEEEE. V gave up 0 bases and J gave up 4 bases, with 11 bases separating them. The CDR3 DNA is TGTGCCAGCAGCTTGGGCGGGGACCCATACGAGCAGTACTTC. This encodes CASSLGGDPYEQYF.

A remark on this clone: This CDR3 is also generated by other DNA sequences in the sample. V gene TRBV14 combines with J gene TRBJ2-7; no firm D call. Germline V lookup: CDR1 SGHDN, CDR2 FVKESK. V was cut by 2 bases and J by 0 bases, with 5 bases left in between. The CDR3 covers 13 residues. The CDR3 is CASSQRSSYEQYF. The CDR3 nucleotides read TGTGCCAGCAGCCAAAGGAGCTCCTACGAGCAGTACTTC.

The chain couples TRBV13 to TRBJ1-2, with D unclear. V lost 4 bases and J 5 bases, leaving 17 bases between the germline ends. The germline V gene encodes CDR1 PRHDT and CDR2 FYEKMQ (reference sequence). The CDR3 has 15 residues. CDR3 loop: CASSSREGLLYGYTF. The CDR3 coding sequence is TGTGCCAGCAGCTCGAGGGAAGGACTACTATATGGCTACACCTTC.

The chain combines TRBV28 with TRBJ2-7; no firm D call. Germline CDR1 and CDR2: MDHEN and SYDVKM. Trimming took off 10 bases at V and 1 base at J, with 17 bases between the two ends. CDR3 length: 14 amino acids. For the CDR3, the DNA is TGTGCCACCCTAGACCCGGCGGAGTCCTACGAGCAGTACTTC. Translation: CATLDPAESYEQYF.

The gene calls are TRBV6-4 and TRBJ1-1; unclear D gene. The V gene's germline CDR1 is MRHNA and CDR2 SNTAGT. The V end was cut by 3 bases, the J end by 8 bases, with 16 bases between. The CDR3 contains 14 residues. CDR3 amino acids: CASSEQHGGREAFF. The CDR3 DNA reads TGTGCCAGCAGTGAACAACACGGTGGCAGGGAAGCTTTCTTT.

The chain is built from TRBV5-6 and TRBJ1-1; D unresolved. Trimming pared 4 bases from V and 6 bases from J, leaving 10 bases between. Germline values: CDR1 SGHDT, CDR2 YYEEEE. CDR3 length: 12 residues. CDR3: CASSVTRSEAFF. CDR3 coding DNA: TGTGCCAGCAGCGTGACAAGATCTGAAGCTTTCTTT.

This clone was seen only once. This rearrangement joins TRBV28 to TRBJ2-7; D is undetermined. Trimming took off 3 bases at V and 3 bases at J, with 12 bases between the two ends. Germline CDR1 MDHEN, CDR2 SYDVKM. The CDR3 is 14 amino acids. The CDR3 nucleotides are TGTGCCAGCAGTTTTGCAGGTACAGTCTACGAGCAGTACTTC. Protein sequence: CASSFAGTVYEQYF.

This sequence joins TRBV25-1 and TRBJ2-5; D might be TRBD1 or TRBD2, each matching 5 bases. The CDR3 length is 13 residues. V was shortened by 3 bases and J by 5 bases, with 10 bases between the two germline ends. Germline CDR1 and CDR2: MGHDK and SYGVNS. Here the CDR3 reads CASSERGRETQYF. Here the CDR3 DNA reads TGTGCCAGCAGTGAGAGGGGTCGGGAGACCCAGTACTTC.

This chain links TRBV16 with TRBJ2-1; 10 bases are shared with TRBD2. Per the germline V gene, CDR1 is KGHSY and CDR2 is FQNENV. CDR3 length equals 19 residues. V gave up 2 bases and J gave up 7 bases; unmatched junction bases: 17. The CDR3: CASSQGASGSTGGTNEQFF. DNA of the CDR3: TGTGCCAGCAGCCAAGGGGCTAGCGGGAGCACTGGCGGAACTAATGAGCAGTTCTTC. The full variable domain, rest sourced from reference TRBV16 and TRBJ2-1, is GEEVAQTPKHLVRGEGQKAKLYCAPIKGHSYVFWYQQVLKNEFKFLISFQNENVFDETGMPKERFSAKCLPNSPCSLEIQATKLEDSAVYFCASSQGASGSTGGTNEQFFGPGTRLTVL.

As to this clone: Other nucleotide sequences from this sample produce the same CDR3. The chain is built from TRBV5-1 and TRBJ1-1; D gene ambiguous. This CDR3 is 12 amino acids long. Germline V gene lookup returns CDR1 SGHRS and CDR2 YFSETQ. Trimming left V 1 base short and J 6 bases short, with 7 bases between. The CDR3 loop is CASSLSGAEAFF. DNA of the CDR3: TGCGCCAGCAGCTTGTCCGGGGCTGAAGCTTTCTTT.

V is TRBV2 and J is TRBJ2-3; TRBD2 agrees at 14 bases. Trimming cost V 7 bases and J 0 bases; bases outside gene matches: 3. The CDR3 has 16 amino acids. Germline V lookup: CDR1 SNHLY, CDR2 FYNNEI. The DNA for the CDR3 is TGTGCCAGCACTAGGACTAGCGGGGGGAGCACAGATACGCAGTATTTT. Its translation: CASTRTSGGSTDTQYF.

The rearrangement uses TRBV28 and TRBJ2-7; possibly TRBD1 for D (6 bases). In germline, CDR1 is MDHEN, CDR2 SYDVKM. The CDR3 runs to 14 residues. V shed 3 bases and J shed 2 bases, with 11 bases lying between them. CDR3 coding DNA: TGTGCCAGCAGTTTGGCAGGGGACCCCTACGAGCAGTACTTC. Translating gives CASSLAGDPYEQYF.

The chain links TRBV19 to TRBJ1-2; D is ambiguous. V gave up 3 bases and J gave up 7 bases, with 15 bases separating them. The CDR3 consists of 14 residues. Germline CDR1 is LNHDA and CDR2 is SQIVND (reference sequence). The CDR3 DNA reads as TGTGCCAGTAGTATGAAAGGTTTTCTCTCTGGCTACACCTTC. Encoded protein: CASSMKGFLSGYTF.

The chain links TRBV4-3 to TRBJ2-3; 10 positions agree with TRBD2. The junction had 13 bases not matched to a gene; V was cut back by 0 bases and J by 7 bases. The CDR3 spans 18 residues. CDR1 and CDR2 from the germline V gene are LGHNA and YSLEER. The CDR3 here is CASSQELAGDLPVNTQYF. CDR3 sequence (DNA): TGCGCCAGCAGCCAAGAGCTAGCGGGAGATCTGCCAGTCAATACGCAGTATTTT.

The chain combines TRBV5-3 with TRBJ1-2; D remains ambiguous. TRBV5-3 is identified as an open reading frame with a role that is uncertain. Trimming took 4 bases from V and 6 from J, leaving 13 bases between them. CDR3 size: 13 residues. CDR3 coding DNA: TGTGCCAGAAGCCCGGGCCTCCTGGATGGCTACACCTTC. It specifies CARSPGLLDGYTF.

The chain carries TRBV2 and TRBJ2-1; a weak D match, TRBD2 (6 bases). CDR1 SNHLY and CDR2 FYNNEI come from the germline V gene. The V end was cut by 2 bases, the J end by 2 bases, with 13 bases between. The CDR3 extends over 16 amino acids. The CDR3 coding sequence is TGTGCCAGCAGTGAATTGTGGGAGGTTACCTACAATGAGCAGTTCTTC. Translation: CASSELWEVTYNEQFF.

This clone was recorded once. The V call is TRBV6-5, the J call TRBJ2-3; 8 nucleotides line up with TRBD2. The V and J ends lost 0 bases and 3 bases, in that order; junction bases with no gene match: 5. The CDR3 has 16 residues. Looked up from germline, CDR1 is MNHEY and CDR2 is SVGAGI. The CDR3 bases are TGTGCCAGCAGTTACTCGAAGCGGGAGCTGACAGATACGCAGTATTTT. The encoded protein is CASSYSKRELTDTQYF.

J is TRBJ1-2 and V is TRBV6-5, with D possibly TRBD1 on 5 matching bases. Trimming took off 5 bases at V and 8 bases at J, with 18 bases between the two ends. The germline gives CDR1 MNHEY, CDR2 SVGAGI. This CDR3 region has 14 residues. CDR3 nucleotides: TGTGCCAGCAGTACCGCAGGGTTATCGGGGGGCTACACCTTC. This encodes CASSTAGLSGGYTF.

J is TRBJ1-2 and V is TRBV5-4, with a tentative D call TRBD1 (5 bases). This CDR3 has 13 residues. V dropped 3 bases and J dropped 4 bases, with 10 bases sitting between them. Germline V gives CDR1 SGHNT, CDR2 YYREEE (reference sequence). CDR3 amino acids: CASSSGVPYGYTF. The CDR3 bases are TGTGCCAGCAGCTCGGGGGTCCCCTATGGCTACACCTTC.

CDR3 protein: CASSVGRAYTGELFF. In DNA form, the CDR3 reads TGTGCCAGCAGCGTAGGCAGGGCATACACCGGGGAGCTGTTTTTT. The rearrangement joins TRBV9 to TRBJ2-2, with a tentative D call TRBD1 (5 bases). CDR1 and CDR2 from the germline V gene are SGDLS and YYNGEE. Trimming removed 0 bases from V and 3 bases from J, with 9 bases in between. CDR3 size: 15 residues.

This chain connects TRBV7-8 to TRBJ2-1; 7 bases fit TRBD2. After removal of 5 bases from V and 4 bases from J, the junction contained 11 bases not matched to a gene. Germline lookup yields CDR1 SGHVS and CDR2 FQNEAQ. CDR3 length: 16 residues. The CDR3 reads CASSPMGLAEYNEQFF. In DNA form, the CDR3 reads TGTGCCAGCAGCCCAATGGGGCTAGCGGAGTACAATGAGCAGTTCTTC.

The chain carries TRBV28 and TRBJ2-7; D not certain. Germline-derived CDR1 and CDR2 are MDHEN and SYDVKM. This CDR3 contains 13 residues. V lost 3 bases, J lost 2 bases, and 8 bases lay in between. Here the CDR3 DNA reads TGTGCCAGCAGTTTGGACGCTACCTACGAGCAGTACTTC. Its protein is CASSLDATYEQYF.

The CDR3 sequence: CASSISRKKNTEAFF. Here the CDR3 DNA reads TGTGCCAGTAGTATAAGTCGGAAGAAAAACACTGAAGCTTTCTTT. The chain has TRBV19 and TRBJ1-1; D not resolved. Trimming shortened V by 2 bases and J by 2 bases, and 12 bases separated the two germline ends. CDR3 length equals 15 residues. Germline lookup yields CDR1 LNHDA and CDR2 SQIVND (reference sequence).